This passage covers 2 T cell receptor beta chains from one sample sequenced in a study of post-analysis software for immune sequencing data (dated by TCRdb to the mid-2010s). These receptors lack a known antigen. General conclusions and limits of the study: Roughly 5 TRBV segments, including TRBV5-6, TRBV5-1 and TRBV20-1, were significantly more frequent in patients than controls.

The library relied on PCR. Instrument on record: Illumina HiSeq 2500. To reduce PCR and sequencing biases, unique molecular identifiers were incorporated into the TCR beta cDNA libraries. In TCRdb, the public reads were trimmed at Q25 with fastp and aligned with MiXCR, with productive beta chains retained. Here each entry gathers all rows of one CDR3 protein and keeps the most common genes and DNA. Counted in this sample were some 370,000 distinct CDR3 sequences; approximately 33% of them appeared once. The ten largest account for 10% to 15% of the sample. Sequenced input: blood. Receptors originate from a girl aged 5 to 17 with multiple sclerosis.

The sample holds one count of this clonotype. The genes are TRBV7-9 and TRBJ2-5; D call uncertain. Looked up from germline, CDR1 is SEHNR and CDR2 is FQNEAQ (reference sequence). V was clipped by 0 bases and J by 4 bases, with 6 bases between them. This CDR3 spans 13 amino acids. The CDR3 DNA sequence: TGTGCCAGCAGCTTAGCGCAGGCAGAGACCCAGTACTTC. Protein: CASSLAQAETQYF.

The chain combines TRBV29-1 with TRBJ2-5; TRBD1 matches at 7 bases. The CDR3 runs 14 residues. V was pared by 5 bases and J by 5 bases, with 11 bases of the junction left unmatched. Germline CDR1 reads SQVTM; CDR2 reads ANQGSEA. In DNA form, the CDR3 reads TGCAGCGTTAATCCAGGGGGAAATGGGGAGACCCAGTACTTC. Its protein product is CSVNPGGNGETQYF.